This is a list of T cell receptor beta chains from one sample in a study of blood T cells in healthy people across ages. Each CDR3 protein gets one entry after TCRdb re-called the 5' RACE reads with MiXCR. The table shows about a million distinct CDR3 sequences, with around two fifths occurring only once. The sequenced sample consisted of blood. All receptors derive from a man between 18 and 35 years old in good health. Each CDR3 is given with its conserved first and last residue. A D gene is named only where the DNA matches it firmly. Clone size is stated in some rows and not others, as once, few, many or a class when expanded.

TRBV12-3/TRBV12-4	.	.	TRBJ1-5	CASSSSAGGNQPQHF	TGTGCCAGCAGTTCATCTGCAGGGGGCAATCAGCCCCAGCATTTT
TRBV12-3/TRBV12-4	.	.	TRBJ2-2	CASSPYGGSSGELFF	TGTGCCAGCAGTCCCTACGGGGGTAGCTCCGGGGAGCTGTTTTTT
TRBV6-2/TRBV6-3	few	.	TRBJ2-4	CASSYQLRQYF	TGTGCCAGCAGCTACCAACTCCGACAGTACTTC
TRBV5-1	few	TRBD2	TRBJ2-7	CASSPLAATYNEQYF	TGCGCCAGCAGCCCACTAGCGGCCACCTACAATGAGCAGTACTTC
TRBV29-1	.	.	TRBJ1-1	CSVLDRVGNTEAFF	TGCAGCGTCCTAGACCGAGTGGGGAACACTGAAGCTTTCTTT
TRBV12-3/TRBV12-4	few	TRBD2	TRBJ2-3	CASGLSGGAADTQYF	TGTGCCAGCGGCTTGAGCGGGGGGGCCGCAGATACGCAGTATTTT
TRBV20-1	.	TRBD1	TRBJ1-5	CSASHGQGDQPQHF	TGCAGTGCTAGTCACGGACAGGGGGATCAGCCCCAGCATTTT
TRBV27	few	.	TRBJ1-1	CASSLNPGTNTEAFF	TGTGCCAGCAGTTTAAATCCGGGAACGAACACTGAAGCTTTCTTT
TRBV20-1	few	.	TRBJ2-1	CSARDRLGDSTDEQFF	TGCAGTGCTAGAGACCGGCTGGGGGACTCAACGGATGAGCAGTTCTTC
TRBV7-8	.	TRBD1	TRBJ1-1	CASSSERWDRGAFF	TGTGCCAGCAGCTCTGAGAGATGGGACAGGGGCGCTTTCTTT
TRBV12-3/TRBV12-4	.	TRBD1	TRBJ1-5	CASSTGTGYSQPQHF	TGTGCCAGCAGTACCGGGACAGGGTATAGTCAGCCCCAGCATTTT
TRBV6-5	.	TRBD1	TRBJ2-1	CASSYPGGHEQFF	TGTGCCAGCAGTTACCCAGGGGGCCATGAGCAGTTCTTC
TRBV10-3	many	.	TRBJ2-1	CAISESNGGPQFF	TGTGCCATCAGTGAGTCTAACGGGGGGCCACAGTTCTTC
TRBV4-2	few	.	TRBJ1-6	CASSPRSNSYNSPLHF	TGTGCCAGCAGCCCCCGGTCCAACAGCTATAATTCACCCCTCCACTTT
TRBV5-8	.	.	TRBJ1-2	CASSGALFNYGYTF	TGTGCCAGCAGCGGGGCGCTTTTTAACTATGGCTACACCTTC
TRBV6-5	few	.	TRBJ2-3	CASSTRETDTQYF	TGTGCCAGCAGTACCAGGGAGACAGATACGCAGTATTTT
TRBV6-6	.	.	TRBJ2-3	CASRTSRGGTETQYF	TGTGCCAGCAGAACGAGTCGCGGCGGCACAGAGACGCAGTATTTT
TRBV11-1	.	TRBD1	TRBJ1-1	CAGSLMGTVYTEAFF	TGTGCCGGCAGCTTAATGGGGACAGTATACACTGAAGCTTTCTTT
TRBV4-3	.	.	TRBJ2-3	CASSQEWSTDTQYF	TGCGCCAGCAGCCAAGAATGGAGCACAGATACGCAGTATTTT
TRBV3-1	.	.	TRBJ1-1	CASSRKYLNTEAFF	TGTGCCAGCAGCCGGAAATATTTGAACACTGAAGCTTTCTTT
TRBV7-9	few	.	TRBJ2-3	CASSSHRAGHLADTQYF	TGTGCCAGCAGCTCCCATCGCGCGGGACATCTGGCAGATACGCAGTATTTT
TRBV10-3	.	TRBD2	TRBJ2-7	CVISEVAGVVEQYF	TGTGTCATCAGTGAGGTAGCGGGGGTAGTGGAGCAGTACTTC
TRBV3-1	.	.	TRBJ2-5	CASSQIPGQETQYF	TGTGCCAGCAGCCAAATCCCAGGGCAAGAGACCCAGTACTTC
TRBV7-2	many	.	TRBJ1-2	CASSLRSGPYTF	TGTGCCAGCAGCTTACGGTCAGGACCCTACACCTTC
TRBV7-2	.	TRBD1	TRBJ2-1	CASSLFLDRSSYNGQFF	TGTGCCAGCAGCTTATTTTTGGACAGGAGCTCCTACAATGGGCAGTTCTTC
TRBV7-8	few	.	TRBJ2-5	CASSITPDRSQETQYF	TGTGCCAGCAGCATCACCCCTGACAGGAGCCAAGAGACCCAGTACTTC
TRBV7-3	few	TRBD2	TRBJ2-1	CASSPYSGNYNEQFF	TGTGCCAGCAGTCCCTATAGCGGGAACTACAATGAGCAGTTCTTC
TRBV4-3	.	TRBD2	TRBJ2-3	CASSQVLAGSTDTQYF	TGCGCCAGCAGCCAAGTTTTAGCGGGAAGCACAGATACGCAGTATTTT
TRBV6-1	many	TRBD1	TRBJ1-2	CASSGDRGLNGYTF	TGTGCCAGCAGTGGAGACAGGGGGCTTAATGGCTACACCTTC
TRBV5-5	.	.	TRBJ1-2	CASSLGSGAGVHYGYTF	TGTGCCAGCAGCTTGGGATCGGGGGCAGGGGTGCACTATGGCTACACCTTC
TRBV7-8	few	TRBD1	TRBJ2-2	CASSFLLPGTGARSTGELFF	TGTGCCAGCAGCTTCCTACTTCCCGGGACAGGGGCGAGGAGCACCGGGGAGCTGTTTTTT
TRBV6-2/TRBV6-3	once	.	TRBJ2-2	CASRRSRGAGELFF	TGTGCCAGCAGAAGGTCCAGGGGTGCCGGGGAGCTGTTTTTT
TRBV10-3	.	TRBD1	TRBJ1-2	CAISKTGADDYTF	TGTGCCATCAGTAAGACAGGGGCGGATGACTACACCTTC
TRBV7-3	.	.	TRBJ2-2	CASSLPTVNTGELFF	TGTGCCAGCAGCCTTCCGACGGTGAACACCGGGGAGCTGTTTTTT
TRBV7-9	.	.	TRBJ2-3	CASSLTGRDTQYF	TGTGCCAGCAGCTTGACAGGTCGAGATACGCAGTATTTT
TRBV9	many	.	TRBJ2-3	CASSPIGTDTQYF	TGTGCCAGCAGCCCTATTGGGACAGATACGCAGTATTTT
TRBV27	few	TRBD1	TRBJ1-1	CASSLVDRPTEAFF	TGTGCCAGCAGTTTAGTGGACAGGCCCACTGAAGCTTTCTTT
TRBV7-2	.	.	TRBJ2-1	CASSLGFAGYNEQFF	TGTGCCAGCAGCTTAGGATTCGCGGGGTACAATGAGCAGTTCTTC
TRBV4-3	.	TRBD1	TRBJ1-2	CASSQARTGDNYGYTF	TGCGCCAGCAGCCAGGCTCGGACAGGGGACAACTATGGCTACACCTTC
TRBV30	few	TRBD2	TRBJ2-3	CAWGRETDTQYF	TGTGCCTGGGGGAGGGAAACAGATACGCAGTATTTT
TRBV20-1	.	TRBD2	TRBJ2-1	CSAELLAGVYNEQFF	TGCAGTGCCGAACTCCTAGCGGGCGTCTACAATGAGCAGTTCTTC
TRBV7-2	.	.	TRBJ1-1	CASSLRTWEQNTEAFF	TGTGCCAGCAGCTTAAGAACTTGGGAGCAGAACACTGAAGCTTTCTTT
TRBV27	.	.	TRBJ1-1	CASRRTDTGYTEAFF	TGTGCCAGCAGGCGAACCGACACTGGGTACACTGAAGCTTTCTTT
TRBV20-1	.	TRBD1	TRBJ1-4	CSAREGAGEKLFF	TGCAGTGCTAGGGAGGGGGCTGGAGAAAAACTGTTTTTT
TRBV6-1	many	.	TRBJ2-7	CASEGSYLGSYEQYF	TGTGCCAGCGAGGGTTCGTATTTGGGATCCTACGAGCAGTACTTC
TRBV12-5	few	TRBD1	TRBJ1-5	CASGVTGTGVVQPQHF	TGTGCTAGTGGTGTAACAGGGACAGGGGTAGTTCAGCCCCAGCATTTT
TRBV28	.	.	TRBJ1-5	CASTHDRSNQPQHF	TGTGCCAGCACCCACGACCGTAGCAATCAGCCCCAGCATTTT